This entry features one T cell receptor (beta chain) sequence. What it binds is not known. The second PCR ran about 6 to 12 cycles with a sample-barcoded 5' primer and J-beta primers. Every sample gave at least 2.5 million paired-end reads containing CDR3. TCRdb re-derived calls from the 5' RACE reads in MiXCR, one entry per CDR3 protein. The top ten hold 5% to 7% of the sample, which has about 1.4 million distinct CDR3 sequences, 55% to 75% seen once. This record belongs to a study of blood T cells in healthy people across ages. Overall study findings and caveats: Naive T cell percentage showed a strong correlation with TCR beta diversity.

The CDR3 covers 17 residues. CDR1 LGHNA and CDR2 YNFKEQ come from the germline V gene. Germline trimming cut 2 bases from V and 7 bases from J; bases unmatched to any gene: 11. This rearrangement joins TRBV4-2 to TRBJ2-1; 10 bases match TRBD2. The TCR sequence derives from a man aged 18-30 years in good health. The material sequenced was blood. The CDR3 nucleotides read TGTGCCAGCAGCCAACCTAACCCAGCGGGAGGGGGGAATGAGCAGTTCTTC. Translating gives CASSQPNPAGGGNEQFF.